The 32 T cell receptor beta chains listed next were all sequenced from one sample in a study of beta chain features in type 1 diabetes. Expressed TCRB transcripts were sequenced after all isolated RNA was converted to cDNA. Assay used: immunoSEQ multiplex PCR; TCRdb lists only in-frame clones, some missing. The sample lists hundreds of thousands of clones; 12% to 15% were seen once. The sequenced sample was naive CD4+ T cells from blood. All receptors derive from a woman between 40 and 55 years old in good health.

The rearrangement links TRBV6-5 to TRBJ2-3; tentative D call: TRBD2 (5 bases). Germline CDR1 reads MNHEY; CDR2 reads SVGAGI. CDR3 size: 13 residues. V lost 6 bases, J lost 1 base, and 8 bases lay in between. DNA for the CDR3: TGTGCCAGCAGACCCGGGGGCACAGATACGCAGTATTTT. Protein product: CASRPGGTDTQYF.

This clone was seen a handful of times. V is TRBV7-9 and J is TRBJ1-1, with no clear D. V lost 6 bases to trimming and J lost 2 bases, with 13 bases between them. CDR3 length: 14 residues. CDR1 and CDR2 (germline): SEHNR, FQNEAQ (reference sequence). The CDR3, as DNA: TGTGCCAGCAGTAGCCTCTTTTTTAACACTGAAGCTTTCTTT. Translation: CASSSLFFNTEAFF.

This chain links TRBV7-2 with TRBJ2-1; 8 nucleotides agree with TRBD2. V lost 4 bases and J lost 0; bases outside the gene matches: 5. The CDR3 runs to 16 residues. Germline CDR1 and CDR2: SGHTA and FQGNSA. DNA for the CDR3: TGTGCCAGCAGCTCTTTAGCGGGGAGCTCCTACAATGAGCAGTTCTTC. This translates into CASSSLAGSSYNEQFF.

The chain carries TRBV11-2 and TRBJ1-1; perhaps TRBD1 as D (6 bases). V was shortened by 0 bases and J by 11 bases, with 13 bases between the two germline ends. The CDR3 is 13 residues long. Per germline, CDR1 SGHAT and CDR2 FQNNGV. In nucleotides, the CDR3 is TGTGCCAGCAGCTTAGATCTCCAGGGGACGGCTTTCTTT. It encodes CASSLDLQGTAFF.

This clone has more than one count but fewer than ten. The genes are TRBV4-2 and TRBJ1-1; 10 bases are a match to TRBD1. Germline lookup yields CDR1 LGHNA and CDR2 YNFKEQ. The V segment lost 1 base and the J segment 1 base; nucleotides outside the gene matches: 6. The CDR3 sequence is 17 residues long. CDR3: CASSQVPGQGTNTEAFF. DNA for the CDR3: TGTGCCAGCAGCCAAGTCCCGGGACAGGGGACGAACACTGAAGCTTTCTTT.

The rearrangement links TRBV5-6 to TRBJ2-1; D is perhaps TRBD1 (6 bases). CDR1 SGHDT and CDR2 YYEEEE come from the germline V gene. Trimming took off 3 bases at V and 0 bases at J, with 10 bases between the two ends. The CDR3 totals 15 residues. The chain's CDR3 is CASSWDTSSYNEQFF. The CDR3 DNA sequence: TGTGCCAGCAGCTGGGACACCTCCTCCTACAATGAGCAGTTCTTC.

In regard to this clone: At the DNA level, this CDR3 is encoded by other sequences in the same sample as well. The chain combines TRBV6-5 with TRBJ2-7; 7 nucleotides agree with TRBD2. CDR1 MNHEY and CDR2 SVGAGI come from the germline V gene. The V gene end was trimmed by 5 bases and the J gene end by 4 bases; junction bases not matched to a gene: 11. The CDR3 length is 15 residues. CDR3 nucleotides: TGTGCCAGCAGTCCTGTGGCTAGCGGTCCTTACGAGCAGTACTTC. It encodes CASSPVASGPYEQYF.

The J gene is TRBJ1-2, the V gene TRBV6-5; a possible D gene is TRBD1 (5 bases). Germline V gives CDR1 MNHEY, CDR2 SVGAGI. CDR3 length equals 15 residues. Deletions cut 7 bases from V and 4 bases from J, with 19 bases between. CDR3 DNA: TGTGCCAGCAACCCGCAGGCGGGACTGGGCTATGGCTACACCTTC. This codes for CASNPQAGLGYGYTF.

This clone was detected only a few times. The V and J genes are TRBV5-1 and TRBJ2-5, with 10 bases identical to TRBD1. V shed 0 bases and J 3 bases; nucleotides not matched to a gene: 2. Germline lookup yields CDR1 SGHRS and CDR2 YFSETQ. The CDR3 has 15 amino acids. CDR3 DNA sequence: TGCGCCAGCAGCTTGGAGGGGACAGGGGAAGAGACCCAGTACTTC. Translating gives CASSLEGTGEETQYF. Drawing the rest from reference TRBV5-1 and TRBJ2-5, the complete variable domain is KAGVTQTPRYLIKTRGQQVTLSCSPISGHRSVSWYQQTPGQGLQFLFEYFSETQRNKGNFPGRFSGRQFSNSRSEMNVSTLELGDSALYLCASSLEGTGEETQYFGPGTRLLVL.

The chain couples TRBV18 to TRBJ1-2; 7 nucleotides line up with TRBD1. The ends lost 3 bases at V and 4 bases at J; junction bases unmatched: 5. The CDR3 length is 14 residues. The germline gives CDR1 KGHSH, CDR2 LQKENI. The CDR3 DNA reads TGTGCCAGCTCACCCTCACGGGACAGCTATGGCTACACCTTC. Amino acids: CASSPSRDSYGYTF.

The chain employs TRBV18 and TRBJ2-7, with D maybe TRBD2 (5 bases). CDR1 is KGHSH and CDR2 is LQKENI in the germline V gene. V dropped 6 bases and J dropped 5 bases, with 20 bases sitting between them. The CDR3 is made up of 15 amino acids. CDR3 sequence reads: CASSRRAGTTDEQYF. For the CDR3, the DNA is TGTGCCAGCTCCCGTCGGGCGGGTACCACCGACGAGCAGTACTTC.

The rearrangement joins TRBV18 to TRBJ2-3; 7 positions agree with TRBD2. After removal of 2 bases from V and 2 bases from J, the junction contained 10 bases not matched to a gene. The CDR3 length is 17 residues. Germline CDR1 reads KGHSH; CDR2 reads LQKENI. The CDR3 loop reads CASSPIGTSVNTDTQYF. Written as DNA, the CDR3 is TGTGCCAGCTCACCAATTGGCACTAGCGTTAACACAGATACGCAGTATTTT.

This clone turned up a few times. The V gene is TRBV19, the J gene TRBJ2-1; TRBD2 aligns across 11 bases. Germline CDR1 is LNHDA and CDR2 is SQIVND (reference sequence). V was clipped by 2 bases and J by 4 bases; unmatched bases: 7. The CDR3 consists of 17 residues. CDR3 loop: CASSIMTSGVGYNEQFF. The CDR3 DNA is TGTGCCAGTAGTATAATGACTAGCGGGGTTGGATACAATGAGCAGTTCTTC.

This clone appeared a few times. The chain combines TRBV7-2 with TRBJ2-5; D possibly corresponds to TRBD2 (5 bases). This CDR3 region has 14 residues. The germline V and J ends were trimmed by 1 base and 0 bases, with 6 bases remaining between them. CDR1 SGHTA and CDR2 FQGNSA come from the germline V gene. The CDR3 sequence is CASSLGGYQETQYF. In nucleotides, the CDR3 is TGTGCCAGCAGCTTAGGAGGGTACCAAGAGACCCAGTACTTC.

The sample holds one count of this clone. The chain carries TRBV4-3 and TRBJ2-7; TRBD1 matches at 9 bases. The germline gives CDR1 LGHNA, CDR2 YSLEER. There are 15 residues in the CDR3. Trimming cost V 2 bases and J 3 bases; bases outside gene matches: 5. CDR3 nucleotides: TGCGCCAGCAGCCAAAGACAGGGGGGGGACTACGAGCAGTACTTC. Translation gives CASSQRQGGDYEQYF.

The chain carries TRBV10-3 and TRBJ2-3; maybe TRBD2 (6 bases). Looked up from germline, CDR1 is ENHRY and CDR2 is SYGVKD. The CDR3 extends over 18 amino acids. The V gene lost 0 bases and the J gene lost 0 bases, with 16 bases spanning the gap. CDR3: CAISESTTSGGSTDTQYF. CDR3 sequence (DNA): TGTGCCATCAGTGAGTCGACGACCTCCGGAGGGAGCACAGATACGCAGTATTTT.

V gene TRBV4-1 combines with J gene TRBJ2-5; D is possibly TRBD2 (6 bases). The CDR3 sequence is 13 residues long. Germline CDR1 reads MGHRA; CDR2 reads YSYEKL. The V and J ends lost 1 base and 5 bases respectively, with 8 bases between them. The CDR3 DNA reads as TGCGCCAGCAGCCAAGGGCTAGCGGAGACCCAGTACTTC. Its protein is CASSQGLAETQYF.

This clone was detected only a few times. The CDR3 protein is CASSYDRAFSYEQYF. DNA of the CDR3: TGTGCCAGCAGCTACGACAGGGCCTTCTCCTACGAGCAGTACTTC. This chain links TRBV7-9 with TRBJ2-7; 7 nucleotides match TRBD1. CDR3 length: 15 amino acids. After removal of 4 bases from V and 0 bases from J, the junction contained 6 bases not matched to a gene. CDR1 is SEHNR and CDR2 is FQNEAQ in the germline V gene (reference sequence).

V gene TRBV21-1 combines with J gene TRBJ2-5; no check of the table's D call, TRBD2, against the DNA was made. The J call could be wrong; TRBJ2-7 is a better fit for the DNA end. TRBV21-1 is a recognized pseudogene. The CDR3 is 14 residues long. The CDR3 spells CASSKRGSVSEQYF. The CDR3 DNA follows: TGTGCCAGCAGCAAGCGGGGTTCGGTCTCCGAGCAGTACTTC.

The chain has TRBV25-1 and TRBJ2-5; 13 bases are a match to TRBD2. J was trimmed by 4 bases and V by 8 bases; bases with no gene match: 7. Germline values: CDR1 MGHDK, CDR2 SYGVNS. The CDR3 is 15 amino acids. The CDR3 DNA is TGTGCCAGCGCCCTCACTAGCGGGGGGGGAGAGACCCAGTACTTC. This gives the protein CASALTSGGGETQYF.

The V gene is TRBV7-2, the J gene TRBJ2-5; 7 bases are shared with TRBD2. The assigned J gene may be wrong: the sequence end matches TRBJ2-7 better. The germline V gene encodes CDR1 SGHTA and CDR2 FQGNSA. The CDR3 extends over 13 amino acids. The CDR3 bases are TGTGCGGTTCGTAGCGGGTTATCCTACGAGCAGTACTTC. Translating it yields CAVRSGLSYEQYF.

This clone was seen only a few times. The rearrangement joins TRBV9 to TRBJ2-1; D not resolved. The germline gives CDR1 SGDLS, CDR2 YYNGEE. CDR3 length: 14 residues. The V and J ends lost 3 bases and 2 bases respectively, with 9 bases between them. The CDR3 DNA sequence: TGTGCCAGCAGCGCCTCAGTTACCTACAATGAGCAGTTCTTC. It yields the protein CASSASVTYNEQFF. Filled out from reference TRBV9 and TRBJ2-1, the complete variable domain reads DSGVTQTPKHLITATGQRVTLRCSPRSGDLSVYWYQQSLDQGLQFLIQYYNGEERAKGNILERFSAQQFPDLHSELNLSSLELGDSALYFCASSASVTYNEQFFGPGTRLTVL.

This clone was detected only once. The chain employs TRBV5-1 and TRBJ2-2, with 8 bases identical to TRBD1. The V segment lost 8 bases and the J segment 7 bases; nucleotides outside the gene matches: 19. This CDR3 region has 17 residues. Germline lookup yields CDR1 SGHRS and CDR2 YFSETQ. This CDR3 reads CASTRRGTGNWGGELFF. The CDR3 DNA sequence: TGCGCCAGTACCCGCCGCGGGACAGGAAACTGGGGCGGGGAGCTGTTTTTT.

This clone occurred a few times. The chain couples TRBV5-1 to TRBJ2-5; D is uncertain. The ends were cut back, 0 bases at V and 4 bases at J, with 10 bases in the middle. The CDR3 totals 14 residues. CDR1 is SGHRS, CDR2 YFSETQ, per germline. In nucleotides, the CDR3 is TGCGCCAGCAGCTTGGCCACAGTTATAGAGACCCAGTACTTC. Translation gives CASSLATVIETQYF. The full variable domain, in which reference TRBV5-1 and TRBJ2-5 provide the parts outside the CDR3, is KAGVTQTPRYLIKTRGQQVTLSCSPISGHRSVSWYQQTPGQGLQFLFEYFSETQRNKGNFPGRFSGRQFSNSRSEMNVSTLELGDSALYLCASSLATVIETQYFGPGTRLLVL.

This clone was counted a few times. The chain recombines TRBV2 with TRBJ2-5; a weak D match, TRBD2 (7 bases). The CDR3 totals 14 residues. V was trimmed by 6 bases and J by 0 bases, leaving 11 bases between them. Looked up from germline, CDR1 is SNHLY and CDR2 is FYNNEI. The chain's CDR3 is CASRGGQYQETQYF. CDR3 sequence (DNA): TGTGCCAGCAGGGGGGGGCAGTACCAAGAGACCCAGTACTTC.

The chain is built from TRBV2 and TRBJ2-1, with 10 bases fitting TRBD1. The CDR3 length is 14 residues. The ends lost 4 bases at V and 10 bases at J; junction bases unmatched: 7. Germline V gene data show CDR1 as SNHLY and CDR2 as FYNNEI. CDR3 sequence (DNA): TGTGCCAGCAGTGGTGACAGGGGGCGCCAAGAGCAGTTCTTC. Translating gives CASSGDRGRQEQFF.

This clone was seen at least ten times. The V and J genes are TRBV2 and TRBJ2-4; D may be TRBD1 (6 bases). Germline CDR1 is SNHLY and CDR2 is FYNNEI. The V and J ends lost 7 bases and 10 bases respectively, with 14 bases between them. This CDR3 region has 12 residues. The CDR3 is CASNPATGIQYF. The CDR3 DNA follows: TGTGCCAGCAATCCTGCCACAGGGATTCAGTACTTC.

This clone was detected only a few times. This chain links TRBV11-2 with TRBJ2-5; TRBD2 agrees at 10 bases. V dropped 6 bases and J dropped 0; count of bases not matched to a gene: 10. The CDR3 runs 17 residues. In germline, CDR1 is SGHAT, CDR2 FQNNGV. CDR3 sequence reads: CASRLSGGAWNQETQYF. In nucleotides, the CDR3 is TGTGCCAGCAGACTCAGCGGGGGGGCATGGAACCAAGAGACCCAGTACTTC.

The sample holds a few counts of this clone. The genes are TRBV2 and TRBJ1-1; D not resolved. The CDR3 runs to 9 residues. The germline V gene has CDR1 SNHLY and CDR2 FYNNEI. The V gene lost 7 bases and the J gene lost 11 bases, with 8 bases spanning the gap. CDR3 sequence (DNA): TGTGCCAGCAAAGACAATGCTTTCTTT. Its protein is CASKDNAFF.

The chain uses TRBV9 and TRBJ1-2; TRBD1 matches at 7 bases. The J segment lost 4 bases and the V segment lost 5 bases, leaving 8 bases of the junction unmatched. Germline values: CDR1 SGDLS, CDR2 YYNGEE. The CDR3 extends over 14 amino acids. The CDR3 here is CASSETGRLYGYTF. CDR3 in DNA: TGTGCCAGCAGTGAGACAGGGCGCCTCTATGGCTACACCTTC.

This chain uses TRBV29-1 with TRBJ1-1, with D maybe TRBD1 (5 bases). The V gene's germline CDR1 is SQVTM and CDR2 ANQGSEA. The V gene lost 7 bases and the J gene lost 4 bases, with 19 bases spanning the gap. The CDR3 is 14 amino acids. The CDR3 spells CSAATPGGGTEAFF. CDR3 nucleotides: TGCAGCGCTGCCACTCCCGGGGGTGGCACTGAAGCTTTCTTT.

V is TRBV7-6 and J is TRBJ2-3; D possibly corresponds to TRBD1 (6 bases). CDR3 size: 16 residues. The V end lost 1 base, the J end lost 4 bases, and 15 bases lay between the germline ends. Germline CDR1 reads SGHVS; CDR2 reads FNYEAQ. The CDR3 here is CASSLGTGLSADTQYF. CDR3 DNA sequence: TGTGCCAGCAGCTTAGGAACAGGGTTGTCGGCAGATACGCAGTATTTT.